The text below deals with one TCR beta chain. The specificity of this receptor is unknown. Base qualities are not provided; no much larger clone lies one nucleotide away. Healthy HIV-negative adults with no recently reported acute infections or vaccinations were included as donors. Every donor was a Caucasian adult living in Nashville, Tennessee, USA. CD8 memory samples consisted of magnetically selected CD45RO+ cells combined with CCR7-negative CD45RA+ effector memory (TemRA) cells. Blood was collected by leukapheresis, and PBMCs were isolated by Ficoll-Histopaque density gradient centrifugation and then cryopreserved in liquid nitrogen vapor phase. Analytical flow cytometry was used to check the purity and quantity of every magnetically sorted T cell population. From each sorted fraction, genomic DNA was isolated and quantified by UV absorbance on a Nanodrop 2000c. CDR1 and CDR2 (SGHVS, FQNEAQ) derive from the germline V gene. Reading from cysteine to phenylalanine, the CDR3 counts 15 amino acids. The sequence is cut down to CDR3 DNA, 45 bases in frame from base 1. The V end gives up 2 bases and the J end 3 bases, leaving 4 bases in the junction not matched to a gene.

The sample originates from a study of shared clonotypes between healthy human individuals (TCRdb year 2020). With regard to the full study: The cohort comprised two women and a few men aged 18 to 49 years. Per donor, three plates each were used for CD4 naive and CD4 memory, two for CD8 naive, and one for CD8 memory. To estimate repertoire size and how much clonotype sharing occurs between individuals, the study deeply sequenced the blood TCR repertoires of several healthy adults. Libraries were prepared and TCR repertoires were sequenced by different laboratories using diverse techniques, in order to increase sequencing depth and limit assay-specific biases. Per donor, leukapheresis produced somewhere between about 0.85 and 10 billion PBMCs.

TCR CDR3 regions were amplified from genomic DNA by multiplex PCR using the deep immunoSEQ assay. Genomic DNA extracted from each cell subset was distributed evenly over all wells of several immunoSEQ 96-well plates, and each plate served as one replicate. For sorted subsets, each replicate PCR was loaded with roughly 190 ng genomic DNA, equivalent to approximately 33,000 T cell genomes. Purified libraries were measured with a Qubit 3.0 fluorometer, size-checked on a Bioanalyzer 2100, and measured again with the KAPA Library Quantification kit. A separate single-read 150-cycle Illumina NextSeq 550 flow cell was used to sequence each immunoSEQ 96-well plate. The authors' pipeline ran thus. Because the immunoSEQ output held only junctional sequences and lacked quality scores, the filtering could not match the filtering applied to full-length reads. To assign V/J genes and CDR3, sequences were annotated against IMGT germline references using PyIR, a Python wrapper for IgBLAST v1.9. Reads were filtered out if the reads had weak V/J assignments (E-value above 1e-6), no CDR3, stop codons, out-of-frame junctions, or ambiguous translated residues. V3J clonotypes were defined as sequences sharing an identical inferred V gene, J gene, and CDR3 amino acid sequence. Percentage overlap between repertoires was calculated by dividing the number of shared unique clonotypes by the size of the smaller repertoire. Repertoire richness was assessed with RTK rarefaction, the Chao1 estimator, and Recon v2.1 estimates of unobserved clonotypes. For all TCRbeta clonotypes obtained by the gDNA method from a handful of donors, generation probabilities were computed with OLGA. TCRdb stores this immuneACCESS table with in-frame sequences only. Part of the clones is absent; in the studies checked, under half of the shortfall reflects unresolved V genes, and no reason is known for the rest. V, J and clone size reflect that table, while D and trimming were determined from the DNA. Recorded for this sample are more than 550,000 clones; about 90% of them occurred a single time. Around a third of the sample is in the top ten clones.

Points the paper makes about the study in general: Because the study included only a small number of donors, the genetic and exposure-history diversity represented was limited. When several donors were compared, the shared fraction of clonotypes was about 5% for naive CD4, 3.5% for naive CD8, 2.3% for memory CD4, and 0.4% for memory CD8. Based on pairwise subsampling, the degree of clonotype sharing among donors was expected to be affected by sequencing depth. Sampling was restricted to blood, and TCR repertoires in tissues likely differ from the TCR repertoires found in blood. Compared with non-shared clonotypes, the clonotypes found in all four sorted-subset donors had higher generation probabilities. Even with the large sequencing depth, rarefaction of the sorted-subset datasets indicated that sequencing was incomplete. Naive subsets generally had larger estimated clonotype richness than memory subsets did.

The receptor was derived from a man aged 18 to 30 in good health. Some clones in this sample may be carry-over from other donors' samples. This receptor chain uses TRBV7-8 and TRBJ2-3, with TRBD2 identical over 8 junction bases. The sequenced sample was memory CD8+ T cells from PBMCs. According to the study, the label for this sample's cell subset or site signals: CD45RO+ cells pooled with CCR7-negative TemRA cells. This receptor has the CDR3 CASSLSSGRTDTQYF. The DNA is TGTGCCAGCAGCTTATCCAGCGGGAGAACAGATACGCAGTATTTT.